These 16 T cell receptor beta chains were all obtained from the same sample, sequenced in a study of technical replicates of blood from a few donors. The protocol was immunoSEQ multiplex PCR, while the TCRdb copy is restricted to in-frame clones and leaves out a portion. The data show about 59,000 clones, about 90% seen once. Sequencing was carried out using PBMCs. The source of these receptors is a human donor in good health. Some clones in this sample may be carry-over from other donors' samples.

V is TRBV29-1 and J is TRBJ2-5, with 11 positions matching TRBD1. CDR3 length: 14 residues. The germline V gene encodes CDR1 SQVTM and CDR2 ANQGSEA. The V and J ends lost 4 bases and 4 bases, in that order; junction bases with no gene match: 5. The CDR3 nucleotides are TGCAGCGTTGGGACAGGGGGCGCGGGAGAGACCCAGTACTTC. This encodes CSVGTGGAGETQYF.

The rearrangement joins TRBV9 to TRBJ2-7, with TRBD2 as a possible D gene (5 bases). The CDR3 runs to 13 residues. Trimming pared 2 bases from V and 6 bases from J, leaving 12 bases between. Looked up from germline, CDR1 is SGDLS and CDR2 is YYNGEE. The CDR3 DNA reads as TGTGCCAGCAGCGTCCAGCGGCTCGGCGAGCAGTACTTC. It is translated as CASSVQRLGEQYF.

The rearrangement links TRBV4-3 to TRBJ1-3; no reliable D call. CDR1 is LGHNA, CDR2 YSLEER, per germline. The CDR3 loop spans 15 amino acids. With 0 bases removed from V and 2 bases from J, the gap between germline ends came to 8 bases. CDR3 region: CASSQEEQPGNTIYF. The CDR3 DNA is TGCGCCAGCAGCCAAGAGGAACAGCCTGGAAACACCATATATTTT.

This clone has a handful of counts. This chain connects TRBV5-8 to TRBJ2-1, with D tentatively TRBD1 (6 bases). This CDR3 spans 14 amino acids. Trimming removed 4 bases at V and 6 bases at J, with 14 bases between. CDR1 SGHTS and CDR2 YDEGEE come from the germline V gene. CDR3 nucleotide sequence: TGTGCCAGCAGCCGAGAGGGGGACCTCAATGAGCAGTTCTTC. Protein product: CASSREGDLNEQFF.

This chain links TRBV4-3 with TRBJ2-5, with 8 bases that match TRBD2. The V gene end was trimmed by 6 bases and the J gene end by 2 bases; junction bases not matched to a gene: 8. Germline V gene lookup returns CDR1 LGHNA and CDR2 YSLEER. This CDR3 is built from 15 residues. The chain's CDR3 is CASSLGRGAQETQYF. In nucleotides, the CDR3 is TGCGCCAGCAGTCTTGGGCGGGGGGCGCAAGAGACCCAGTACTTC.

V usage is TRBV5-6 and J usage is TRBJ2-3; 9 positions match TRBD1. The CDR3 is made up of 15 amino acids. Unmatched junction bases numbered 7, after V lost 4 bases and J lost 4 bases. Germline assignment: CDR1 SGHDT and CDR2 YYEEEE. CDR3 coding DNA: TGTGCCAGCAGCCCTGGGACAGGGAGCGCAGATACGCAGTATTTT. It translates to CASSPGTGSADTQYF.

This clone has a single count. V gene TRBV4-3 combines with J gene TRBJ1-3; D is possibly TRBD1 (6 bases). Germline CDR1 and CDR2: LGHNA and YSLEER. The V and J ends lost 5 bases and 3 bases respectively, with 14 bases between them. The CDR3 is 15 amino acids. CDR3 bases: TGCGCCAGCAGCGATACACAGGGAAGTGGAAACACCATATATTTT. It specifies CASSDTQGSGNTIYF.

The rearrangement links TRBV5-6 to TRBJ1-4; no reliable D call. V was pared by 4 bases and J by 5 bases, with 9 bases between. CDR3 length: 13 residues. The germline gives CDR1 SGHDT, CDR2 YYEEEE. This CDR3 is CASSLGTNEKLFF. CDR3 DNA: TGTGCCAGCAGCCTTGGTACAAATGAAAAACTGTTTTTT.

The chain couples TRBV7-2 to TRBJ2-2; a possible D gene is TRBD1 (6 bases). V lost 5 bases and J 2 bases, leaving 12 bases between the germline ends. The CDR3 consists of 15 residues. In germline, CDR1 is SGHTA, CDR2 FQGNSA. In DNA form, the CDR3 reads TGTGCCAGCAGCCCCCGGGACACCAACACCGGGGAGCTGTTTTTT. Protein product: CASSPRDTNTGELFF.

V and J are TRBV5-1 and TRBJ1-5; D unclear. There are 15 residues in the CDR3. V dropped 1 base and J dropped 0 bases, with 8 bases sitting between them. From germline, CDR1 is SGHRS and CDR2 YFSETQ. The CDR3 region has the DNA TGCGCCAGCAGCTTGTCCGGGAATAGCAATCAGCCCCAGCATTTT. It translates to CASSLSGNSNQPQHF. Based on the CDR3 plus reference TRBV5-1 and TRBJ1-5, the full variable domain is KAGVTQTPRYLIKTRGQQVTLSCSPISGHRSVSWYQQTPGQGLQFLFEYFSETQRNKGNFPGRFSGRQFSNSRSEMNVSTLELGDSALYLCASSLSGNSNQPQHFGDGTRLSIL.

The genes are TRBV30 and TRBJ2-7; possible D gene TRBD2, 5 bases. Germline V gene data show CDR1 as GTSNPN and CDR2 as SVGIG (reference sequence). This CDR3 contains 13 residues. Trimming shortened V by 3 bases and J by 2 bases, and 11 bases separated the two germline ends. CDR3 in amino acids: CAWRSVGAYEQYF. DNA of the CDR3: TGTGCCTGGAGGTCCGTGGGAGCCTACGAGCAGTACTTC.

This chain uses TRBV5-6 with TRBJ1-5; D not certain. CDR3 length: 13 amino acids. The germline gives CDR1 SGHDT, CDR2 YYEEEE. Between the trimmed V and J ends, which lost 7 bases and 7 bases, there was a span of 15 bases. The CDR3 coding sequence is TGTGCCAGCGGATGGAGATCGGCCCAGCCCCAGCATTTT. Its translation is CASGWRSAQPQHF.

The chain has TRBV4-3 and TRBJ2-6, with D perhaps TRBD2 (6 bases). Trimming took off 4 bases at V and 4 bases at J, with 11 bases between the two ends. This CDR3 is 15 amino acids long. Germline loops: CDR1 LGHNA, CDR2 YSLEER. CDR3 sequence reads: CASSLGEAGANVLTF. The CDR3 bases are TGCGCCAGCAGCCTCGGGGAGGCGGGGGCCAACGTCCTGACTTTC.

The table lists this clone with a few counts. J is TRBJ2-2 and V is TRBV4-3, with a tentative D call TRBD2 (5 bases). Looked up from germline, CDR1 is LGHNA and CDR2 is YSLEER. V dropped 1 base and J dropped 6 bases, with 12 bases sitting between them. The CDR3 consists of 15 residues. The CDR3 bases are TGCGCCAGCAGCCAAGTGGACTCCCGGGCCGGGGAGCTGTTTTTT. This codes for CASSQVDSRAGELFF.

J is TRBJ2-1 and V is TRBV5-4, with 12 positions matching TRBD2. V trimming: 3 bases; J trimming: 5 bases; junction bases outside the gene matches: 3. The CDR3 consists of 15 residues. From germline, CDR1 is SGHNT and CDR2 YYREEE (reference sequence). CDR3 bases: TGTGCCAGCAGCTCTGGACTAGCGGGGAACAATGAGCAGTTCTTC. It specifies CASSSGLAGNNEQFF. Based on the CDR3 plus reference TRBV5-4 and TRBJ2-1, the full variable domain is ETGVTQSPTHLIKTRGQQVTLRCSSQSGHNTVSWYQQALGQGPQFIFQYYREEENGRGNFPPRFSGLQFPNYSSELNVNALELDDSALYLCASSSGLAGNNEQFFGPGTRLTVL.

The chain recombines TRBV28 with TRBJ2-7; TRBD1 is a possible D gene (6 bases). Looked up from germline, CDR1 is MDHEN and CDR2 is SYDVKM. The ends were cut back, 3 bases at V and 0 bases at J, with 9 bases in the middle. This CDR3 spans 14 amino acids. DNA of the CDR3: TGTGCCAGCAGTTTGTCGACAGGCTCCTACGAGCAGTACTTC. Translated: CASSLSTGSYEQYF.